One sample yielded the 30 T cell receptor beta chains listed below, sequenced in a study of T cell responses to AZD1222 COVID-19 vaccine. Some clones are missing from TCRdb's copy, which holds only in-frame ones; the method was immunoSEQ multiplex PCR. The profile shows about 140,000 clones, about 90% of them singletons. The specimen was peripheral blood, collected 28 days after the second AZD1222 dose. Receptor source: an adult who received the AZD1222 COVID-19 vaccine.

The J gene is TRBJ1-1, the V gene TRBV18; D possibly corresponds to TRBD1 (6 bases). Germline CDR1 reads KGHSH; CDR2 reads LQKENI. The CDR3 runs 15 residues. V lost 4 bases and J 4 bases, leaving 16 bases between the germline ends. In DNA, the CDR3 is TGTGCCAGCTCACAGAAACAGGGTGAGGGCACTGAAGCTTTCTTT. Translating it yields CASSQKQGEGTEAFF.

The chain links TRBV6-5 to TRBJ1-1; TRBD1 is a possible D gene (5 bases). This CDR3 has 15 amino acids. Germline CDR1 is MNHEY and CDR2 is SVGAGI. V was clipped by 6 bases and J by 7 bases, with 21 bases between them. The CDR3 protein is CASSSAIFRGGEAFF. CDR3 bases: TGTGCCAGCAGCTCGGCTATTTTCCGGGGGGGTGAAGCTTTCTTT.

This chain joins TRBV30 and TRBJ1-6; no clear D. Germline assignment: CDR1 GTSNPN and CDR2 SVGIG (reference sequence). Trimming removed 0 bases at V and 8 bases at J, with 11 bases between. This CDR3 is built from 14 residues. The CDR3 coding sequence is TGTGCCTGGAGTGTATTGGAGGAGGATTCACCCCTCCACTTT. Protein: CAWSVLEEDSPLHF. The whole variable domain, remainder taken from reference TRBV30 and TRBJ1-6, is SQTIHQWPATLVQPVGSPLSLECTVEGTSNPNLYWYRQAAGRGLQLLFYSVGIGQISSEVPQNLSASRPQDRQFILSSKKLLLSDSGFYLCAWSVLEEDSPLHFGNGTRLTVT.

This chain connects TRBV6-6 to TRBJ2-7; 7 positions match TRBD2. The germline CDR1 and CDR2 sequences are MNHNY and SVGAGI (reference sequence). Losses at the gene ends were 0 bases for V and 3 bases for J; bases not matched to a gene: 8. The CDR3 length is 16 residues. This CDR3 is CASSYSKSGTGYEQYF. For the CDR3, the DNA is TGTGCCAGCAGTTACTCGAAAAGCGGGACGGGCTACGAGCAGTACTTC.

This clone occurred once. This CDR3 reads CASSPGTVSGYTF. The CDR3 DNA reads as TGTGCCAGCAGTCCGGGGACGGTATCCGGCTACACCTTC. V and J are TRBV28 and TRBJ1-2; TRBD1 might be the D (5 bases). The CDR3 loop spans 13 amino acids. V was clipped by 5 bases and J by 8 bases, with 15 bases between them. Germline CDR1 MDHEN, CDR2 SYDVKM.

The rearrangement joins TRBV9 to TRBJ2-7; the D call may be TRBD1 or TRBD2 (6 bases each). The CDR3 consists of 16 residues. V gave up 4 bases and J gave up 2 bases, with 19 bases separating them. The germline gives CDR1 SGDLS, CDR2 YYNGEE. The CDR3 DNA reads TGTGCCAGCAGCCAAGGAGGGCAGGGGCTCCCCTACGAGCAGTACTTC. It encodes CASSQGGQGLPYEQYF.

The chain couples TRBV5-1 to TRBJ2-6; D not certain. V gave up 2 bases and J gave up 2 bases, with 5 bases separating them. Looked up from germline, CDR1 is SGHRS and CDR2 is YFSETQ. The CDR3 has 14 residues. Here the CDR3 DNA reads TGCGCCAGCAGCTTATCTCCTGGGGCCAACGTCCTGACTTTC. This gives the protein CASSLSPGANVLTF. Filled out from reference TRBV5-1 and TRBJ2-6, the complete variable domain reads KAGVTQTPRYLIKTRGQQVTLSCSPISGHRSVSWYQQTPGQGLQFLFEYFSETQRNKGNFPGRFSGRQFSNSRSEMNVSTLELGDSALYLCASSLSPGANVLTFGAGSRLTVL.

V gene TRBV4-3 combines with J gene TRBJ1-2, with D possibly matching TRBD1 (6 bases). Per the germline V gene, CDR1 is LGHNA and CDR2 is YSLEER. V lost 1 base and J 5 bases, leaving 14 bases between the germline ends. The CDR3 totals 15 residues. The CDR3 region is CASSQARGFSYGYTF. CDR3 bases: TGCGCCAGCAGCCAAGCCAGGGGTTTTAGTTATGGCTACACCTTC.

The rearrangement uses TRBV5-1 and TRBJ1-5; D not resolved. The CDR3 runs 15 residues. Germline CDR1 and CDR2: SGHRS and YFSETQ. Trimming removed 2 bases from V and 3 bases from J, with 12 bases in between. The CDR3 reads CASSLDDGLNQPQHF. CDR3 sequence (DNA): TGCGCCAGCAGCTTAGATGACGGTCTCAATCAGCCCCAGCATTTT.

J is TRBJ2-1 and V is TRBV12-2; the D call of TRBD1 is as the table states it, not checked on the DNA. TRBV12-2 is designated a pseudogene. This CDR3 has 18 amino acids. The CDR3 bases are TGTGCAAGTCGCCCGGGACAGTCGAACGGGAGCGGCGACAATGAGCAGTTCTTC. Amino acids: CASRPGQSNGSGDNEQFF.

This chain uses TRBV10-3 with TRBJ1-1; the D gene is possibly TRBD1 (5 bases). Trimming took 0 bases from V and 1 from J, leaving 18 bases between them. The V gene's germline CDR1 is ENHRY and CDR2 SYGVKD. The CDR3 contains 18 residues. This CDR3 reads CAISESWGKGRGNTEAFF. As DNA, the CDR3 is TGTGCCATCAGTGAGTCGTGGGGGAAGGGGAGAGGGAACACTGAAGCTTTCTTT.

The chain links TRBV3-1 (or the pseudogene TRBV3-2) to TRBJ2-4; D is uncertain. The CDR3 is 11 amino acids. CDR1 LGHDT and CDR2 YNNKEL come from the germline V gene (reference sequence). V was trimmed by 1 base and J by 9 bases, leaving 4 bases between them. The CDR3 reads CASSQGAIQYF. The CDR3 region has the DNA TGTGCCAGCAGCCAAGGGGCCATTCAGTACTTC.

V and J are TRBV7-2 and TRBJ1-2, with D hard to call. Trimming removed 1 base at V and 7 bases at J, with 13 bases between. The CDR3 is 14 amino acids. Germline assignment: CDR1 SGHTA and CDR2 FQGNSA. The chain's CDR3 is CASSLGRARSGYTF. The CDR3 DNA reads TGTGCCAGCAGCTTAGGGAGGGCTCGCAGTGGCTACACCTTC.

The table lists this clone with a count of one. The chain is built from TRBV2 and TRBJ2-2; 8 nucleotides align to TRBD1. After removal of 7 bases from V and 1 base from J, the junction contained 5 bases not matched to a gene. Germline CDR1 reads SNHLY; CDR2 reads FYNNEI. This CDR3 contains 15 residues. The CDR3 DNA sequence: TGTGCCAGCACTGTAGGACAGGGGAACACCGGGGAGCTGTTTTTT. It codes for CASTVGQGNTGELFF.

The chain carries TRBV10-1 and TRBJ1-1, with 8 bases matching TRBD1. Germline V gene sequence: CDR1 WNHNN, CDR2 SYGVQD (reference sequence). The V gene end was trimmed by 2 bases and the J gene end by 4 bases; junction bases not matched to a gene: 0. The length of the CDR3 is 13 residues. The CDR3 DNA follows: TGCGCCAGCAGTGAGCAGGGGGCCACTGAAGCTTTCTTT. This sequence encodes CASSEQGATEAFF.

The J gene is TRBJ2-5, the V gene TRBV7-9; 10 positions agree with TRBD2. With 5 bases clipped from V and 2 bases from J, the junction kept 2 bases outside the gene matches. Germline CDR1 is SEHNR and CDR2 is FQNEAQ (reference sequence). The CDR3 has 14 amino acids. CDR3 sequence (DNA): TGTGCCAGCAGCCGGACTAGCGGACAAGAGACCCAGTACTTC. Amino acid sequence: CASSRTSGQETQYF.

V gene TRBV10-3 combines with J gene TRBJ1-2, with 9 bases that match TRBD1. V was clipped by 1 base and J by 6 bases; unmatched bases: 6. The CDR3 covers 15 residues. Germline CDR1 ENHRY, CDR2 SYGVKD. The CDR3 sequence is CAISEFTGGKDGYTF. CDR3 DNA sequence: TGTGCCATCAGTGAGTTCACAGGGGGCAAGGATGGCTACACCTTC.

The chain uses TRBV11-2 and TRBJ1-4; D remains ambiguous. V gave up 5 bases and J gave up 0 bases, with 10 bases separating them. Germline V CDR1 and CDR2: SGHAT, FQNNGV. CDR3 size: 15 residues. The CDR3 coding sequence is TGTGCCAGCAGCCTCCCTATACCAACTAATGAAAAACTGTTTTTT. Protein sequence: CASSLPIPTNEKLFF.

V and J are TRBV30 and TRBJ2-1; TRBD2 aligns across 8 bases. The CDR3 is 15 amino acids. Germline V gene lookup returns CDR1 GTSNPN and CDR2 SVGIG (reference sequence). V lost 1 base, J lost 6 bases, and 8 bases stayed unmatched. The CDR3 spells CAWSALAGLGNEQFF. In DNA, the CDR3 is TGTGCCTGGAGTGCTCTAGCGGGCCTGGGCAATGAGCAGTTCTTC.

J is TRBJ1-4 and V is TRBV18; 7 positions agree with TRBD1. Germline V lookup: CDR1 KGHSH, CDR2 LQKENI. The CDR3 is 14 residues long. V trimming: 5 bases; J trimming: 7 bases; junction bases outside the gene matches: 7. The CDR3 region is CASSSDRVIEKLFF. CDR3 nucleotide sequence: TGTGCCAGCTCATCCGACAGGGTAATTGAAAAACTGTTTTTT. Drawing the rest from reference TRBV18 and TRBJ1-4, the complete variable domain is NAGVMQNPRHLVRRRGQEARLRCSPMKGHSHVYWYRQLPEEGLKFMVYLQKENIIDESGMPKERFSAEFPKEGPSILRIQQVVRGDSAAYFCASSSDRVIEKLFFGSGTQLSVL.

The chain recombines TRBV5-1 with TRBJ2-1, with unresolved D. Trimming pared 0 bases from V and 13 bases from J, leaving 17 bases between. Germline-derived CDR1 and CDR2 are SGHRS and YFSETQ. This CDR3 comprises 14 residues. The DNA for the CDR3 is TGCGCCAGCAGCTTGGAAGGGAACGGAGACCAACAGTTCTTC. Amino acid sequence: CASSLEGNGDQQFF.

The chain is built from TRBV2 and TRBJ2-1; the D call may be TRBD1 or TRBD2 (5 bases each). Germline CDR1 and CDR2: SNHLY and FYNNEI. The CDR3 extends over 15 amino acids. Deletions cut 5 bases from V and 0 bases from J, with 11 bases between. DNA of the CDR3: TGTGCCAGCAGTTCTCAAGGGACCTCCTACAATGAGCAGTTCTTC. Protein product: CASSSQGTSYNEQFF. Full variable domain (outside the CDR3, taken from reference TRBV2 and TRBJ2-1): EPEVTQTPSHQVTQMGQEVILRCVPISNHLYFYWYRQILGQKVEFLVSFYNNEISEKSEIFDDQFSVERPDGSNFTLKIRSTKLEDSAMYFCASSSQGTSYNEQFFGPGTRLTVL.

The rearrangement uses TRBV28 and TRBJ2-7; tentative D call: TRBD2 (6 bases). CDR1 and CDR2 from the germline V gene are MDHEN and SYDVKM. The CDR3 runs 18 residues. The ends were cut back, 5 bases at V and 0 bases at J, with 23 bases in the middle. The CDR3, as DNA: TGTGCCAGCAGTCTCACCCTTGGGGAGCGGGTCCTCTCCTACGAGCAGTACTTC. Protein: CASSLTLGERVLSYEQYF.

The rearrangement uses TRBV14 and TRBJ1-3, with D unresolved. Germline CDR1 is SGHDN and CDR2 is FVKESK. V was clipped by 1 base and J by 1 base, with 8 bases between them. CDR3 length equals 15 residues. CDR3 amino acids: CASSQGTWSGNTIYF. The CDR3 nucleotides read TGTGCCAGCAGCCAAGGGACGTGGTCTGGAAACACCATATATTTT.

The rearrangement uses TRBV5-8 and TRBJ2-1; D uncertain. The V gene lost 4 bases and the J gene lost 2 bases, with 4 bases spanning the gap. Germline V lookup: CDR1 SGHTS, CDR2 YDEGEE. The CDR3 totals 12 residues. CDR3 sequence: CASSRPYNEQFF. The CDR3 coding sequence is TGTGCCAGCAGCCGTCCCTACAATGAGCAGTTCTTC. The whole variable domain, filled in from reference TRBV5-8 and TRBJ2-1, reads EAGVTQSPTHLIKTRGQQATLRCSPISGHTSVYWYQQALGLGLQFLLWYDEGEERNRGNFPPRFSGRQFPNYSSELNVNALELEDSALYLCASSRPYNEQFFGPGTRLTVL.

This sequence joins TRBV30 and TRBJ1-4; 8 nucleotides line up with TRBD1. Germline-derived CDR1 and CDR2 are GTSNPN and SVGIG (reference sequence). The CDR3 is 14 amino acids. V lost 1 base and J lost 5; bases outside the gene matches: 3. Here the CDR3 reads CAWSGTGRNEKLFF. The CDR3 bases are TGTGCCTGGAGTGGGACAGGGCGGAATGAAAAACTGTTTTTT.

This clone was seen only once. The chain joins TRBV9 to TRBJ1-2; tentative D call: TRBD1 (6 bases). The germline gives CDR1 SGDLS, CDR2 YYNGEE. The CDR3 runs to 15 residues. V lost 0 bases, J lost 4 bases, and 13 bases lay in between. The CDR3 protein is CASSVDRAPRYGYTF. The DNA of the CDR3 is TGTGCCAGCAGCGTAGACAGGGCCCCTCGCTATGGCTACACCTTC.

The genes are TRBV2 and TRBJ2-7; 14 bases match TRBD2. Per the germline V gene, CDR1 is SNHLY and CDR2 is FYNNEI. V was pared by 6 bases and J by 6 bases, with 13 bases of the junction left unmatched. This CDR3 region has 17 residues. This chain's CDR3 is CASRISGLAGDVTEQYF. The CDR3 DNA sequence: TGTGCCAGCAGAATATCGGGACTAGCGGGAGACGTGACCGAGCAGTACTTC. Looking up the rest from reference TRBV2 and TRBJ2-7 gives the full variable domain: EPEVTQTPSHQVTQMGQEVILRCVPISNHLYFYWYRQILGQKVEFLVSFYNNEISEKSEIFDDQFSVERPDGSNFTLKIRSTKLEDSAMYFCASRISGLAGDVTEQYFGPGTRLTVT.

The chain combines TRBV28 with TRBJ1-1, with 9 positions matching TRBD1. V gave up 8 bases and J gave up 4 bases; unmatched junction bases: 11. Germline V lookup: CDR1 MDHEN, CDR2 SYDVKM. This CDR3 spans 15 amino acids. CDR3 DNA: TGTGCCAGCGACGAGTTAGGGACAGGGCTCACTGAAGCTTTCTTT. Its translation is CASDELGTGLTEAFF.

This sequence joins TRBV24-1 and TRBJ2-1; 7 bases fit TRBD1. Germline values: CDR1 KGHDR, CDR2 SFDVKD. The CDR3 consists of 15 residues. Trimming cost V 7 bases and J 4 bases; bases outside gene matches: 9. This chain's CDR3 is CATSIPGQRYNEQFF. CDR3 sequence (DNA): TGTGCCACCAGCATCCCGGGACAGAGATACAATGAGCAGTTCTTC.